The 24 T cell receptor beta chains reported below all come from one sample, sequenced in a study of blood T cell repertoires in COVID-19. The repertoire was sequenced with immunoSEQ multiplex PCR; TCRdb's copy has only in-frame clones and lacks some. The data hold approximately 250,000 clones, with 85% to 90% observed a single time. Material: peripheral blood. These receptors were taken from a young man with active or convalescent COVID-19.

V usage is TRBV4-1 and J usage is TRBJ2-1; TRBD1 agrees at 9 bases. CDR1 and CDR2 from the germline V gene are MGHRA and YSYEKL. The CDR3 is 14 residues long. The V segment lost 2 bases and the J segment 6 bases; nucleotides outside the gene matches: 2. The chain's CDR3 is CASSQRTGANEQFF. DNA of the CDR3: TGCGCCAGCAGCCAAAGGACAGGGGCCAATGAGCAGTTCTTC.

CDR3 coding DNA: TGCGCCAGCAGCTCTATAGCGGGAGGGAGCACAGATACGCAGTATTTT. Amino acids: CASSSIAGGSTDTQYF. V and J are TRBV5-1 and TRBJ2-3, with 11 bases lining up with TRBD2. The germline V gene encodes CDR1 SGHRS and CDR2 YFSETQ. The V and J ends lost 3 bases and 0 bases, in that order; junction bases with no gene match: 3. The CDR3 covers 16 residues. The full variable domain, completed using reference TRBV5-1 and TRBJ2-3, is KAGVTQTPRYLIKTRGQQVTLSCSPISGHRSVSWYQQTPGQGLQFLFEYFSETQRNKGNFPGRFSGRQFSNSRSEMNVSTLELGDSALYLCASSSIAGGSTDTQYFGPGTRLTVL.

This clone was observed once. The V gene is TRBV6-4, the J gene TRBJ2-1, with D uncertain. CDR1 is MRHNA and CDR2 is SNTAGT in the germline V gene. Trimming shortened V by 6 bases and J by 8 bases, and 14 bases separated the two germline ends. The CDR3 is made up of 13 amino acids. CDR3 in amino acids: CASSRDRGDEQFF. The CDR3 DNA follows: TGTGCCAGCAGCCGAGATCGAGGTGATGAGCAGTTCTTC.

A single count supports this clone. This chain joins TRBV19 and TRBJ2-5, with TRBD1 matching over 9 bases. The junction had 2 bases not matched to a gene; V was cut back by 6 bases and J by 3 bases. The CDR3 is 13 residues long. Per germline, CDR1 LNHDA and CDR2 SQIVND (reference sequence). CDR3 sequence (DNA): TGTGCCAGTAGGACAGGGGGTGAAGAGACCCAGTACTTC. Its translation is CASRTGGEETQYF.

The chain carries TRBV28 and TRBJ2-2, with D perhaps matching TRBD1 (5 bases). The V gene lost 7 bases and the J gene lost 4 bases, with 13 bases spanning the gap. The CDR3 sequence is 14 residues long. Germline V CDR1 and CDR2: MDHEN, SYDVKM. CDR3 region: CASTPWQGTGELFF. The CDR3 bases are TGTGCCAGCACCCCATGGCAGGGCACCGGGGAGCTGTTTTTT.

This clone has only one observation. The chain couples TRBV2 to TRBJ1-5, with D tentatively TRBD1 (5 bases). The CDR3 contains 14 residues. CDR1 SNHLY and CDR2 FYNNEI come from the germline V gene. V shed 0 bases and J shed 4 bases, with 7 bases lying between them. The CDR3 here is CASSEAGGNQPQHF. In DNA, the CDR3 is TGTGCCAGCAGTGAAGCGGGGGGAAATCAGCCCCAGCATTTT.

The chain couples TRBV5-6 to TRBJ2-7; TRBD2 matches 9 bases. After removal of 0 bases from V and 0 bases from J, the junction contained 4 bases not matched to a gene. The CDR3 totals 16 residues. Germline V lookup: CDR1 SGHDT, CDR2 YYEEEE. In DNA form, the CDR3 reads TGTGCCAGCAGCTTGGAGGCTAGCGGGAACTCCTACGAGCAGTACTTC. Translating gives CASSLEASGNSYEQYF.

The V gene is TRBV6-2 or TRBV6-3, the J gene TRBJ2-6; 7 bases match TRBD1. After removal of 2 bases from V and 0 bases from J, the junction contained 4 bases not matched to a gene. CDR3 length: 17 residues. Germline loops: CDR1 MNHEY, CDR2 SVGEGT. CDR3 residues: CASSYNRGSSGANVLTF. The CDR3 bases are TGTGCCAGCAGTTACAACAGGGGAAGCTCTGGGGCCAACGTCCTGACTTTC.

The chain combines TRBV11-2 with TRBJ1-5; D not certain. The ends were cut back, 1 base at V and 7 bases at J, with 14 bases in the middle. CDR3 length: 15 amino acids. Looked up from germline, CDR1 is SGHAT and CDR2 is FQNNGV. CDR3 sequence reads: CASSLADGEFQPQHF. CDR3 nucleotides: TGTGCCAGCAGCTTAGCGGACGGGGAATTCCAGCCCCAGCATTTT. The variable domain in full, with the rest retrieved from reference TRBV11-2 and TRBJ1-5, is EAGVAQSPRYKIIEKRQSVAFWCNPISGHATLYWYQQILGQGPKLLIQFQNNGVVDDSQLPKDRFSAERLKGVDSTLKIQPAKLEDSAVYLCASSLADGEFQPQHFGDGTRLSIL.

The genes are TRBV9 and TRBJ2-1, with D unresolved. V lost 1 base to trimming and J lost 8 bases, with 7 bases between them. Germline CDR1 and CDR2: SGDLS and YYNGEE. There are 12 residues in the CDR3. CDR3 loop: CASSVSSYEQFF. The CDR3 coding sequence is TGTGCCAGCAGCGTATCCTCCTATGAGCAGTTCTTC.

The genes are TRBV30 and TRBJ1-6; D call uncertain. CDR3 length: 11 residues. V lost 3 bases, J lost 6 bases, and 3 bases lay in between. CDR1 and CDR2 from the germline V gene are GTSNPN and SVGIG (reference sequence). CDR3 sequence (DNA): TGTGCCTGGAGCGTTAATTCACCCCTCCACTTT. Encoded protein: CAWSVNSPLHF.

This chain connects TRBV19 to TRBJ2-1, with 10 bases lining up with TRBD2. CDR1 and CDR2 from the germline V gene are LNHDA and SQIVND (reference sequence). This CDR3 has 16 residues. The V gene end was trimmed by 3 bases and the J gene end by 9 bases; junction bases not matched to a gene: 11. This chain's CDR3 is CASSIASGRLFREQFF. The CDR3 bases are TGTGCCAGTAGTATTGCTAGCGGGAGACTTTTTCGTGAGCAGTTCTTC.

This clone is a singleton in its sample. The rearrangement uses TRBV4-1 and TRBJ1-5, with D perhaps matching TRBD1 (5 bases). CDR3 size: 14 residues. Looked up from germline, CDR1 is MGHRA and CDR2 is YSYEKL. Trimming left V 2 bases short and J 5 bases short, with 10 bases between. This chain's CDR3 is CASSQNGRDQPQHF. Written as DNA, the CDR3 is TGCGCCAGCAGCCAAAACGGCAGGGATCAGCCCCAGCATTTT.

V and J are TRBV4-1 and TRBJ2-1; D might be TRBD2 (5 bases). The CDR3 covers 18 residues. Germline CDR1 reads MGHRA; CDR2 reads YSYEKL. Trimming pared 4 bases from V and 6 bases from J, leaving 25 bases between. CDR3 sequence (DNA): TGCGCCAGCAGCCTAAACGGAAGAGGGAACCCCATAGCCAATGAGCAGTTCTTC. Its translation: CASSLNGRGNPIANEQFF.

The chain links TRBV29-1 to TRBJ2-7; D may be TRBD2 (6 bases). This CDR3 contains 15 residues. Germline V gene lookup returns CDR1 SQVTM and CDR2 ANQGSEA. Trimming pared 1 base from V and 6 bases from J, leaving 19 bases between. The CDR3 coding sequence is TGCAGCGTTGAAGGCGGGATCCAACCTGCCGGCGAGCAGTACTTC. Its protein product is CSVEGGIQPAGEQYF.

This sequence joins TRBV6-6 and TRBJ1-3, with 7 bases lining up with TRBD1. The germline CDR1 and CDR2 sequences are MNHNY and SVGAGI (reference sequence). This CDR3 contains 16 residues. J gave up 3 bases and V 6 bases, and 11 bases lay outside the gene matches. The CDR3 DNA reads as TGTGCCAGCAGACGGGGGACAGCCGGAGTTGGAAACACCATATATTTT. This sequence encodes CASRRGTAGVGNTIYF.

V and J are TRBV7-2 and TRBJ1-1, with D possibly matching TRBD1 (6 bases). V was cut by 8 bases and J by 6 bases, with 19 bases left in between. Germline lookup yields CDR1 SGHTA and CDR2 FQGNSA. The CDR3 totals 14 residues. The CDR3 sequence is CASRAWGGAPEAFF. For the CDR3, the DNA is TGTGCCAGCCGTGCGTGGGGGGGCGCGCCTGAAGCTTTCTTT. Drawing the rest from reference TRBV7-2 and TRBJ1-1, the complete variable domain is GAGVSQSPSNKVTEKGKDVELRCDPISGHTALYWYRQSLGQGLEFLIYFQGNSAPDKSGLPSDRFSAERTGGSVSTLTIQRTQQEDSAVYLCASRAWGGAPEAFFGQGTRLTVV.

This clone was observed once. The CDR3 DNA reads as TGTGCCAGCAGCCCTAAAGGGGCGAATACCCCCTACGAGCAGTACTTC. It codes for CASSPKGANTPYEQYF. The chain is built from TRBV5-5 and TRBJ2-7; D is perhaps TRBD1 (5 bases). CDR3 length equals 16 residues. V shed 4 bases and J shed 2 bases, with 19 bases lying between them. Per germline, CDR1 SGHKS and CDR2 YYEKEE (reference sequence). The complete variable domain, with remaining parts taken from reference TRBV5-5 and TRBJ2-7, reads DAGVTQSPTHLIKTRGQQVTLRCSPISGHKSVSWYQQVLGQGPQFIFQYYEKEERGRGNFPDRFSARQFPNYSSELNVNALLLGDSALYLCASSPKGANTPYEQYFGPGTRLTVT.

This rearrangement joins TRBV9 to TRBJ2-5; D perhaps matches TRBD1 (6 bases). The CDR3 runs to 14 residues. From germline, CDR1 is SGDLS and CDR2 YYNGEE. V lost 1 base, J lost 4 bases, and 11 bases lay in between. This CDR3 is CASSVTGMGETQYF. DNA for the CDR3: TGTGCCAGCAGCGTAACAGGGATGGGAGAGACCCAGTACTTC.

This chain connects TRBV19 to TRBJ2-1; possibly TRBD2 for D (5 bases). The CDR3 spans 17 residues. Trimming shortened V by 1 base and J by 0 bases, and 13 bases separated the two germline ends. Germline V gene sequence: CDR1 LNHDA, CDR2 SQIVND (reference sequence). The CDR3 DNA reads TGTGCCAGTAGTATAGCGGGTAGCGCCAGCTCCTACAATGAGCAGTTCTTC. It yields the protein CASSIAGSASSYNEQFF.

This chain uses TRBV11-3 with TRBJ2-3; the D is unclear. There are 13 residues in the CDR3. Germline assignment: CDR1 SGHNT and CDR2 YENEEA. Trimming removed 1 base from V and 5 bases from J, with 7 bases in between. CDR3 sequence (DNA): TGTGCCAGCAGCTTAGCTTCTCTAGATACGCAGTATTTT. This gives the protein CASSLASLDTQYF. Complete variable domain (other parts from reference TRBV11-3 and TRBJ2-3): EAGVVQSPRYKIIEKKQPVAFWCNPISGHNTLYWYLQNLGQGPELLIRYENEEAVDDSQLPKDRFSAERLKGVDSTLKIQPAELGDSAVYLCASSLASLDTQYFGPGTRLTVL.

CDR3: CASSWGVSSTDTQYF. In DNA form, the CDR3 reads TGTGCCAGCAGCTGGGGAGTCAGTAGCACAGATACGCAGTATTTT. This chain joins TRBV11-1 and TRBJ2-3, with a possible D match to TRBD2 (5 bases). Between the trimmed V and J ends, which lost 4 bases and 0 bases, there was a span of 11 bases. The germline gives CDR1 SGHAT, CDR2 FQDESV (reference sequence). CDR3 size: 15 residues.

V is TRBV3-1 (or the pseudogene TRBV3-2) and J is TRBJ1-4; D is perhaps TRBD1 (5 bases). CDR1 is LGHDT and CDR2 is YNNKEL in the germline V gene (reference sequence). V lost 1 base and J lost 10, with 16 bases in between. The CDR3 is made up of 15 amino acids. The CDR3 protein is CASSQGRGAGGKLFF. The CDR3 DNA reads TGTGCCAGCAGCCAAGGAAGGGGCGCCGGGGGAAAACTGTTTTTT.

The genes are TRBV6-5 and TRBJ2-2; 11 bases agree with TRBD2. This CDR3 is 15 amino acids long. V was pared by 6 bases and J by 3 bases, with 3 bases of the junction left unmatched. Per germline, CDR1 MNHEY and CDR2 SVGAGI. The CDR3 DNA is TGTGCCAGCAGACAGACTAGCGGGGACACCGGGGAGCTGTTTTTT. This gives the protein CASRQTSGDTGELFF.